This T cell receptor beta chain was sequenced during a study of tumor and adjacent non-tumor tissue in lung cancer. For the study at large: The patients, around 9 men and roughly 5 women, were about 30 to 85 with stage I to III disease. Samples averaged around 4 million productive TCRbeta reads each.

Many counts were recorded for this clonotype. No cell sorting was done before RNA was extracted from the tissue. The normal lung tissue was taken more than 3 cm from the tumor edge. Three rounds of nested PCR, following a modified ARM-PCR protocol, produced the TCRbeta library. A single record per CDR3 protein comes from TCRdb applying MiXCR to the multiplex PCR reads. The repertoire holds 110,000 or so distinct CDR3 sequences, with 60% to 70% as singletons. The CDR3 runs 14 residues. Germline V gives CDR1 SQVTM, CDR2 ANQGSEA. The ends lost 5 bases at V and 3 bases at J; junction bases unmatched: 8. The source material was distant non-tumor lung tissue. The rearrangement uses TRBV29-1 and TRBJ1-1, with 8 bases aligning to TRBD1. The TCR originated in a man aged 60 to 75 with non-small cell lung cancer. CDR3 residues: CSVITGGRYTEAFF. The CDR3 DNA sequence: TGCAGCGTTATCACAGGGGGTAGGTACACTGAAGCTTTCTTT. The full variable domain, in which reference TRBV29-1 and TRBJ1-1 provide the parts outside the CDR3, is SAVISQKPSRDICQRGTSLTIQCQVDSQVTMMFWYRQQPGQSLTLIATANQGSEATYESGFVIDKFPISRPNLTFSTLTVSNMSPEDSSIYLCSVITGGRYTEAFFGQGTRLTVV.